The entry below describes one T cell receptor (beta chain). The target antigen is unknown. TCRdb re-analysed the reads in MiXCR, keeping a single row per CDR3 protein. Counted here are fewer than 25,000 distinct CDR3 sequences, roughly 21% occurring once; the ten biggest clones make up approximately 0.78%. The record originates from a study of lung T cells in sarcoidosis with Löfgren's syndrome. Findings and limits, study-wide: These T cells were suggested, not shown, to recognize a putative antigen.

Germline V CDR1 and CDR2: SGHTA, FQGNSA. This CDR3 is built from 15 residues. V lost 8 bases to trimming and J lost 0 bases; unmatched junction nucleotides: 8. The receptor was isolated from a human donor with sarcoidosis (Löfgren's syndrome or another form), or a control subject (not recorded which). Sequencing was carried out using CD4+ T cells from bronchoalveolar lavage. The rearrangement joins TRBV7-2 to TRBJ2-7; 9 positions agree with TRBD2. CDR3 nucleotides: TGTGCCAGCGGGGGGAGACTAGCGGACTCCTACGAGCAGTACTTC. Protein: CASGGRLADSYEQYF.